Given below is one TCR beta chain in context. This clone was observed a single time. Its antigen is not yet known. Per-base qualities were not stored, and no clone one base away is much larger. Other DNA sequences in the sample encode the same CDR3. This specimen belongs to a study of shared clonotypes between healthy human individuals (dated by TCRdb to about 2020). Describing the broader study: The cohort included three men and a couple of women between 18 and 49 years of age. Per donor, three plates each were used for CD4 naive and CD4 memory, two for CD8 naive, and one for CD8 memory. Blood TCR repertoires of five healthy adults were deeply sequenced to estimate repertoire size and the extent of clonotype sharing between individuals. Libraries were prepared and TCR repertoires were sequenced by different laboratories using diverse techniques, in order to increase sequencing depth and limit assay-specific biases. Between about 0.85 and 9.5 billion PBMCs per donor were obtained by leukapheresis. The investigation overall reported the following: Sampling was limited to blood, and TCR repertoires in tissue likely differ from TCR repertoires in blood. When a handful of donors were compared, the shared fraction of clonotypes was about 5.2% for naive CD4, about 4% for naive CD8, roughly 2.5% for memory CD4, and roughly 0.4% for memory CD8. Even with the large sequencing depth, rarefaction of the sorted-subset datasets indicated that sequencing was incomplete. Clonotypes shared by all four sorted-subset donors showed higher generation probabilities than non-shared clonotypes. The genetic and exposure-history diversity represented was limited by the small number of donors. Naive subsets generally had larger estimated clonotype richness than memory subsets. Based on pairwise subsampling, the degree of clonotype sharing among donors was expected to be affected by sequencing depth.

The cysteine opens and the phenylalanine closes a CDR3 of 12 amino acids. Only the CDR3 portion is preserved as DNA: 36 bases, with reading frame beginning at the first base. V is clipped by 2 bases and J by 6 bases, and the sequence between their germline boundaries is 8 bases long. CDR1 and CDR2 are read off the germline V gene (reference sequence) as MNHNY and SVGAGI. Using the deep immunoSEQ assay, TCR CDR3 regions were amplified from genomic DNA by multiplex PCR. Genomic DNA extracted from each cell subset was distributed evenly over all wells of several immunoSEQ 96-well plates, and each plate served as one replicate. For sorted subsets, 200 to 250 ng of genomic DNA, equivalent to about 30,000 T cell genomes, went into each replicate PCR. Purified libraries were quantified with a Qubit 3.0 fluorometer, sized on a Bioanalyzer 2100, and re-quantified with the KAPA Library Quantification kit. A separate single-read 150-cycle Illumina NextSeq 550 flow cell was used to sequence each immunoSEQ 96-well plate. The source study handled its data this way. Because the immunoSEQ output held only junctional sequences and lacked quality scores, the filtering could not match the filtering applied to full-length reads. Sequences were annotated with PyIR, a Python wrapper for IgBLAST v1.9, and V/J genes and CDR3 were assigned using IMGT germline references. Reads were removed for weak V/J assignments (E-value above 1e-6), missing CDR3, stop codons, out-of-frame junctions, or ambiguous translated residues. V3J clonotypes were defined by identical inferred V gene, J gene, and CDR3 amino acid sequence. Percentage overlap between repertoires was computed as shared unique clonotypes divided by the size of the smaller repertoire. RTK rarefaction, the Chao1 estimator, and Recon v2.1 estimates of unobserved clonotypes were used to assess repertoire richness. For all TCRbeta clonotypes obtained by the gDNA method from a few donors, generation probabilities were computed with OLGA. Held by TCRdb, this immuneACCESS table contains in-frame sequences only and omits some clones. Under half of the omission traces to an unresolved V gene where checked; the cause of the rest is unknown. The V and J calls and clone size are taken from that table; D and trimming were inferred from the DNA. The sample records fewer than 850,000 clones, just over 95% of which are singletons. Over 0.2% of the sample lies in the top ten.

CD8 naive samples were CD45RO-negative cells positively selected for CCR7, giving a CD45RA+CCR7+ population that excluded TemRA cells. The donors were healthy, HIV-negative adults who had no recently reported acute infections or vaccinations. Every donor was a Caucasian adult living in Nashville, Tennessee, USA. Blood was obtained by leukapheresis, after which PBMCs were separated by Ficoll-Histopaque density gradient centrifugation and cryopreserved in liquid nitrogen vapor phase. Purity and quantity of every magnetically sorted T cell population were checked by analytical flow cytometry. Genomic DNA was isolated from each sorted fraction and quantified by UV absorbance on a Nanodrop 2000c.

Sequencing used naive CD8+ T cells sorted from blood. The cell subset or site label here, explained by the study, means: CD45RA+CCR7+. This sequence was found in a man aged 25 to 40 in good health. This sequence uses TRBV6-6 and TRBJ2-7, with the D call perhaps TRBD1 or TRBD2, each one matching 5 bases. This receptor has the CDR3 CASSYEGREQYF. At the DNA level, the sequence is TGTGCCAGCAGTTACGAGGGGCGCGAGCAGTACTTC.